This is a list of T cell receptor beta chains from one sample in a study of blood T cell repertoires in COVID-19. Sequencing was performed with immunoSEQ multiplex PCR; in TCRdb, only in-frame clones are kept and a portion is missing. The sample shows under 45,000 clones, approximately 83% of them seen only once. The sequenced sample consisted of peripheral blood. These receptors were taken from a man aged 40-49 years with active COVID-19. CDR3s leave out the opening cysteine and the closing phenylalanine or tryptophan.

V: TRBV28
J: TRBJ2-6
CDR3: ASSSGAPGANVLT

V: TRBV28
J: TRBJ2-1
CDR3: ASSALAGAYNEQF

V: TRBV7-9
J: TRBJ1-5
CDR3: ASSLAGGRYNQPQH

V: TRBV19
J: TRBJ1-1
CDR3: ASSLQGDSNTEAF

V: TRBV10-2
J: TRBJ1-5
CDR3: ASSEGARQPQH

V: TRBV11-3
J: TRBJ2-3
CDR3: ASSLGLAGFTDTQY

V: TRBV28
J: TRBJ1-3
CDR3: ASRLRGSGNTIY

V: TRBV11-2
J: TRBJ1-4
CDR3: ASSPPGRVKKLF

V: TRBV28
J: TRBJ1-4
CDR3: ASSFRDRGFGTNEKLF

V: TRBV19
J: TRBJ2-4
CDR3: ASSPQTGLAKNIQY

V: TRBV11-3
J: TRBJ2-7
CDR3: ASKPLTGSYEQY

V: TRBV4-1
J: TRBJ2-1
CDR3: ASSQEEGPDPYNEQF

V: TRBV27
J: TRBJ2-1
CDR3: ASSLRPPGTSGHNEQF

V: TRBV19
J: TRBJ1-1
CDR3: ASSLSTEAF

V: TRBV3-1/TRBV3-2
J: TRBJ1-4
CDR3: ASSQGQGLVNEKLF

V: TRBV28
J: TRBJ2-7
CDR3: ASSFLGGEQY

V: TRBV7-9
J: TRBJ2-1
CDR3: ASSPGTVSFLQF

V: TRBV19
J: TRBJ1-5
CDR3: ASRGIIAVRREGNQPQH

V: TRBV20-1
J: TRBJ1-5
CDR3: SASGQGLSNQPQH

V: TRBV19
J: TRBJ1-6
CDR3: ASSATGGHSYNSPLH

V: TRBV9
J: TRBJ2-3
CDR3: ASSVEQGTDTQY

V: TRBV28
J: TRBJ2-3
CDR3: ASSSVSLGLTDTQY

V: TRBV9
J: TRBJ1-5
CDR3: ASSVGTVNQPQH

V: TRBV2
J: TRBJ2-3
CDR3: ASRRTGGDTQY

V: TRBV28
J: TRBJ2-7
CDR3: ASRRPGLAYEQY

V: TRBV7-9
J: TRBJ1-2
CDR3: ASSFTGDYGYT

V: TRBV5-3
J: TRBJ2-7
CDR3: ARSSSGGLEQY

V: TRBV6-5
J: TRBJ2-2
CDR3: AAGNRGIGELF

V: TRBV28
J: TRBJ2-5
CDR3: ASSLASPGTQY

V: TRBV18
J: TRBJ2-3
CDR3: ASSPPGTSATDTQY

V: TRBV27
J: TRBJ2-1
CDR3: ASSQGQGVSYNEQF

V: TRBV27
J: TRBJ1-1
CDR3: ASSLYEATEAF

V: TRBV2
J: TRBJ2-1
CDR3: ASINRDLSYNEQF

V: TRBV11-2
J: TRBJ1-1
CDR3: ASSPFRGWAF

V: TRBV11-3
J: TRBJ2-3
CDR3: ASSLGAETDTQY

V: TRBV28
J: TRBJ1-3
CDR3: ASRGATGAGGNTIY

V: TRBV5-1
J: TRBJ2-7
CDR3: ASSYRDRADEQY

V: TRBV10-3
J: TRBJ2-1
CDR3: AISVGTGGDNEQF

V: TRBV7-9
J: TRBJ2-5
CDR3: ASSPGDGTGQWETQY

V: TRBV4-2
J: TRBJ2-6
CDR3: ASSPRQGSSGANVLT

V: TRBV5-4
J: TRBJ1-2
CDR3: ASSLETPRSRGYT

V: TRBV19
J: TRBJ2-7
CDR3: ASSTTLPGSYEQY

V: TRBV6-5
J: TRBJ1-5
CDR3: ASGLYGNQPQH

V: TRBV5-1
J: TRBJ2-3
CDR3: ASSLASGRDTQY

V: TRBV4-1
J: TRBJ1-4
CDR3: ASSREGTLGEKLF

V: TRBV6-5
J: TRBJ2-3
CDR3: ASSAGREVDTQY

V: TRBV6-5
J: TRBJ1-1
CDR3: ASSYGPGIRVQAF

V: TRBV11-3
J: TRBJ2-7
CDR3: ASSLRSGQSYEQY